Listed here are 2 T cell receptor beta chains from one sample, sequenced in a study of naive and memory T cell subsets. Study findings and constraints: Naive repertoires, especially CD8, held a few larger clonotypes, possibly memory cells re-expressing CD45RA.

These TCRs are of unknown antigen specificity. Both TRBC1 and TRBC2 were covered by a beta constant-region primer of two equimolar oligonucleotides. Nested alpha and beta constant-region primers with the SP2 primer drove four PCR rounds on ligated cDNA. TCRdb reprocessed the UMI-ligation and nested PCR reads via MiXCR and lists one record per CDR3 protein. The table lists 95,000 to 110,000 distinct CDR3 sequences, around 15% of them singletons, with approximately 2.6% in the top ten. Sequencing was carried out using naive CD8+ T cells from blood. The receptor set was obtained from a human donor in good health.

This clonotype came up a few times. The chain has TRBV12-3 or TRBV12-4 and TRBJ2-5, with unresolved D. The CDR3 sequence is 12 residues long. With 6 bases removed from V and 2 bases from J, the gap between germline ends came to 7 bases. CDR3 coding DNA: TGTGCCAGCAGGACCCTTCAAGAGACCCAGTACTTC. Its protein is CASRTLQETQYF.

This clonotype was counted a few times. The rearrangement links TRBV29-1 to TRBJ1-1; 11 bases fit TRBD1. The CDR3 length is 13 residues. Germline lookup yields CDR1 SQVTM and CDR2 ANQGSEA. Trimming took 6 bases from V and 4 from J; bases not matched to a gene: 4. CDR3 protein: CSVRTGGITEAFF. In DNA, the CDR3 is TGCAGCGTCCGGACAGGGGGCATCACTGAAGCTTTCTTT.